The rows below give T cell receptor beta chains drawn from one sample of a study of cytomegalovirus exposure and HLA in healthy donors. Clones were sequenced by immunoSEQ multiplex PCR, and TCRdb holds only the in-frame ones, with some missing. The sample lists 150,000 to 200,000 clones, around two thirds occurring once. Input material: PBMCs. The receptors were gathered from a man younger than 40 in good health and CMV-seropositive. CDR3s include the opening cysteine and the closing phenylalanine or tryptophan. The order of the fields is V gene, D gene, CDR3 protein. The D gene is left open where the match is weak.

V gene: TRBV28; D gene: NA; CDR3 protein: CASSPGAPDTQYF
V gene: TRBV9; D gene: NA; CDR3 protein: CAQVYCSYEQYF
V gene: TRBV7-2; D gene: TRBD2; CDR3 protein: CASSPLAGAGYEQYF
V gene: TRBV10-2; D gene: NA; CDR3 protein: CASSVARFSYEQYF
V gene: TRBV10-3; D gene: NA; CDR3 protein: CAISSPRNTLTYEQYF
V gene: TRBV7-9; D gene: NA; CDR3 protein: CASLRGVSSSEKLFF
V gene: TRBV7-3; D gene: TRBD2; CDR3 protein: CASSSGTSERYEQYF
V gene: TRBV5-1; D gene: TRBD2; CDR3 protein: CASSLGSGGLAGSDTQYF
V gene: TRBV6-1; D gene: TRBD1; CDR3 protein: CASRINRGPYTEAFF
V gene: TRBV7-3; D gene: NA; CDR3 protein: CASTAGDTQYF
V gene: TRBV4-1; D gene: NA; CDR3 protein: CASSQFPRTDTQYF
V gene: TRBV25-1; D gene: NA; CDR3 protein: CASSEGGGNTEAFF
V gene: TRBV5-1; D gene: TRBD2; CDR3 protein: CASSLSGPGRAGELFF
V gene: TRBV27; D gene: TRBD1; CDR3 protein: CASSLGTGSSYNEQFF
V gene: TRBV4-1; D gene: TRBD2; CDR3 protein: CASSQRPFGAGEYTDTQYF
V gene: TRBV7-9; D gene: NA; CDR3 protein: CASSREHEQFF
V gene: TRBV7-6; D gene: TRBD2; CDR3 protein: CASSPRLAPTLTDTQYF
V gene: TRBV6-5; D gene: TRBD2; CDR3 protein: CASSYPAGEQFF
V gene: TRBV6-5; D gene: TRBD1; CDR3 protein: CASSYSLDRGSEQYF
V gene: TRBV6-5; D gene: NA; CDR3 protein: CASSWNQEGTEAFF
V gene: TRBV5-1; D gene: NA; CDR3 protein: CASSLGSDSPLHF
V gene: TRBV19; D gene: TRBD1; CDR3 protein: CASSRQGQGLSEQYF
V gene: TRBV10-3; D gene: NA; CDR3 protein: CAISEYNGETQYF
V gene: TRBV30; D gene: TRBD1; CDR3 protein: CAWDVTGSSYEQYF
V gene: TRBV30; D gene: TRBD1; CDR3 protein: CAWSHGQGSKNIQYF
V gene: TRBV29-1; D gene: NA; CDR3 protein: CSVEEGLSGANVLTF
V gene: TRBV5-1; D gene: TRBD1; CDR3 protein: CASSGTGTTEAFF
V gene: TRBV6-5; D gene: TRBD1; CDR3 protein: CASSQWDRGIYGYTF
V gene: TRBV2; D gene: TRBD2; CDR3 protein: CASSEGGRGDTGELFF
V gene: TRBV9; D gene: TRBD1; CDR3 protein: CASSVEGGDRVTEAFF
V gene: TRBV9; D gene: TRBD2; CDR3 protein: CASSVAGTSAYEQYF
V gene: TRBV11-1; D gene: NA; CDR3 protein: CASSLAPDSQETQYF
V gene: TRBV28; D gene: TRBD2; CDR3 protein: CASSLYVGTSGTLSEETQYF
V gene: TRBV11-2; D gene: TRBD1; CDR3 protein: CASSFRTGFTGELFF
V gene: TRBV10-3; D gene: TRBD1; CDR3 protein: CAISVQGDREAFF
V gene: TRBV11-2; D gene: NA; CDR3 protein: CASSRWQGDSEAFF
V gene: TRBV6-6; D gene: TRBD1; CDR3 protein: CASSFRDRSDEQYF
V gene: TRBV21-1; D gene: NA; CDR3 protein: CASSTPGLGITYNEQFF
V gene: TRBV2; D gene: NA; CDR3 protein: CASSEESVLNYNEQFF
V gene: TRBV18; D gene: NA; CDR3 protein: CASSPPVGEREQYF
V gene: TRBV4-1; D gene: NA; CDR3 protein: CASSETGGDFYEQYF
V gene: TRBV29-1; D gene: TRBD1; CDR3 protein: CSGGQSTDTQYF
V gene: TRBV27; D gene: NA; CDR3 protein: CASSSNRGQETQYF
V gene: TRBV7-9; D gene: NA; CDR3 protein: CASSRPALGATIYNEQFF
V gene: TRBV9; D gene: NA; CDR3 protein: CASSVAGAHGDEQFF
V gene: TRBV5-1; D gene: TRBD2; CDR3 protein: CASSLGGTSGGSGANVLTF
V gene: TRBV6-1; D gene: NA; CDR3 protein: CASHTREVHGYTF
V gene: TRBV19; D gene: TRBD2; CDR3 protein: CASSPGGGYSYEQYF
V gene: TRBV2; D gene: TRBD2; CDR3 protein: CASSERGVENTGELFF
V gene: TRBV6-1; D gene: NA; CDR3 protein: CASSAKKGGTYNEQFF
V gene: TRBV28; D gene: NA; CDR3 protein: CASSPGGGTEAFF
V gene: TRBV9; D gene: TRBD2; CDR3 protein: CASSWGLAITDTQYF